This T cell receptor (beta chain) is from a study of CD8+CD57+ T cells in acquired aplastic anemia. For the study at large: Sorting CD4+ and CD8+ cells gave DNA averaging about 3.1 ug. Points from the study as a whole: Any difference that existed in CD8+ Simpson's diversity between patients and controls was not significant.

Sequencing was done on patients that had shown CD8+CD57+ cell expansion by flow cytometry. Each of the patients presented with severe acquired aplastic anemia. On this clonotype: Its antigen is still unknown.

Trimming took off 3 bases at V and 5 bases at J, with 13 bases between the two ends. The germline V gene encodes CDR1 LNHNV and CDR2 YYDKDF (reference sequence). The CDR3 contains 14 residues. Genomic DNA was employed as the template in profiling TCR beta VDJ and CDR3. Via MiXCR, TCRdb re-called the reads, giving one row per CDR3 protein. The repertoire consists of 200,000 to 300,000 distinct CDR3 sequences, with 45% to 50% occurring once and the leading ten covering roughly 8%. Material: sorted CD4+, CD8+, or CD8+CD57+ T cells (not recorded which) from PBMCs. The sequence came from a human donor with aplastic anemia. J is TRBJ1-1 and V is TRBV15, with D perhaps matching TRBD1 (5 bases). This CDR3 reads CATSSKGARTEAFF. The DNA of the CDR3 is TGTGCCACCAGCAGTAAAGGGGCGAGGACTGAAGCTTTCTTT.